The rows below give T cell receptor beta chains drawn from one sample of a study of blood T cell repertoires in COVID-19. Using immunoSEQ multiplex PCR, the repertoire was profiled, and TCRdb retains in-frame clones only, with some absent. The table has 180,000 or so clones, roughly 83% seen once; the top ten hold around 13%. The specimen sequenced was PBMCs or T cells enriched from blood (not recorded which). The receptors were sampled from a woman aged 60-75 years who had recovered from COVID-19. The CDR3 runs from the conserved cysteine through the conserved F or W. A D gene is named only where the DNA matches it firmly. Rows may omit the clone size; those that give it use once, few, many or a size class.

j_gene: TRBJ1-5
len: 12
abundance: once
v_gene: TRBV10-2
d_gene: NA
CDR3aa: CASIRGDQPQHF
CDR3nt: TGCGCCAGCATTCGGGGGGATCAGCCCCAGCATTTT

j_gene: TRBJ2-3
len: 16
abundance: NA
v_gene: TRBV6-2/TRBV6-3
d_gene: NA
CDR3aa: CASSYRAGPPTDTQYF
CDR3nt: TGTGCCAGCAGTTACCGAGCTGGTCCCCCCACAGATACGCAGTATTTT

j_gene: TRBJ1-5
len: 17
abundance: few
v_gene: TRBV6-6
d_gene: TRBD1
CDR3aa: CASSPGTGVSLNQPQHF
CDR3nt: TGTGCCAGCAGTCCCGGGACAGGGGTTAGCCTCAATCAGCCCCAGCATTTT

j_gene: TRBJ1-5
len: 15
abundance: NA
v_gene: TRBV28
d_gene: NA
CDR3aa: CASASSGVSNQPQHF
CDR3nt: TGTGCCAGCGCCTCGTCAGGGGTGAGCAATCAGCCCCAGCATTTT

j_gene: TRBJ1-3
len: 15
abundance: NA
v_gene: TRBV11-3
d_gene: NA
CDR3aa: CASSLGGGPRYTIYF
CDR3nt: TGTGCCAGCAGCTTAGGAGGGGGACCTCGATACACCATATATTTT

j_gene: TRBJ2-2
len: 13
abundance: NA
v_gene: TRBV9
d_gene: NA
CDR3aa: CASSVPQAGELFF
CDR3nt: TGTGCCAGCAGCGTACCACAGGCCGGGGAGCTGTTTTTT

j_gene: TRBJ1-1
len: 15
abundance: NA
v_gene: TRBV5-6
d_gene: TRBD1
CDR3aa: CASSLIDRGSTEAFF
CDR3nt: TGTGCCAGCAGCTTGATAGACAGGGGGAGCACTGAAGCTTTCTTT

j_gene: TRBJ1-2
len: 16
abundance: NA
v_gene: TRBV5-4
d_gene: TRBD1
CDR3aa: CASSFPQGALFPGYTF
CDR3nt: TGTGCCAGCAGCTTTCCGCAGGGGGCCCTATTCCCTGGCTACACCTTC

j_gene: TRBJ2-1
len: 15
abundance: few
v_gene: TRBV20-1
d_gene: TRBD2
CDR3aa: CSASSFTSDYNEQFF
CDR3nt: TGCAGTGCTAGTAGTTTTACTAGCGACTACAATGAGCAGTTCTTC

j_gene: TRBJ1-1
len: 11
abundance: NA
v_gene: TRBV20-1
d_gene: NA
CDR3aa: CSAGRTTEAFF
CDR3nt: TGCAGTGCGGGGAGAACCACTGAAGCTTTCTTT

j_gene: TRBJ1-2
len: 14
abundance: once
v_gene: TRBV30
d_gene: NA
CDR3aa: CACRPGRFFVGYTF
CDR3nt: TGTGCCTGTCGCCCGGGGAGATTTTTTGTTGGCTACACCTTC

j_gene: TRBJ1-6
len: 15
abundance: NA
v_gene: TRBV7-8
d_gene: TRBD1
CDR3aa: CASSLGRGYNSPLHF
CDR3nt: TGTGCCAGCAGCTTAGGCAGGGGGTATAATTCACCCCTCCACTTT

j_gene: TRBJ1-4
len: 12
abundance: NA
v_gene: TRBV2
d_gene: NA
CDR3aa: CASSRQNEKLFF
CDR3nt: TGTGCCAGCAGCCGCCAGAATGAAAAACTGTTTTTT

j_gene: TRBJ1-3
len: 15
abundance: NA
v_gene: TRBV2
d_gene: NA
CDR3aa: CASSAEVVSGNTIYF
CDR3nt: TGTGCCAGCAGTGCAGAAGTCGTCTCTGGAAACACCATATATTTT

j_gene: TRBJ2-7
len: 14
abundance: NA
v_gene: TRBV7-8
d_gene: NA
CDR3aa: CASSLRWARDEQYF
CDR3nt: TGTGCCAGCAGCTTACGTTGGGCGAGGGACGAGCAGTACTTC

j_gene: TRBJ1-3
len: 16
abundance: NA
v_gene: TRBV3-1/TRBV3-2
d_gene: NA
CDR3aa: CASSQGGRISGNTIYF
CDR3nt: TGTGCCAGCAGCCAAGGGGGCAGGATATCTGGAAACACCATATATTTT

j_gene: TRBJ1-1
len: 14
abundance: NA
v_gene: TRBV27
d_gene: TRBD1
CDR3aa: CASSPRGQPAEAFF
CDR3nt: TGTGCCAGCAGTCCGAGGGGACAGCCGGCTGAAGCTTTCTTT

j_gene: TRBJ1-2
len: 15
abundance: NA
v_gene: TRBV4-2
d_gene: NA
CDR3aa: CASSQDADLLYGYTF
CDR3nt: TGTGCCAGCAGCCAAGACGCGGATCTCCTCTATGGCTACACCTTC

j_gene: TRBJ1-5
len: 15
abundance: NA
v_gene: TRBV30
d_gene: NA
CDR3aa: CAWSVRARGIQPQHF
CDR3nt: TGTGCCTGGAGTGTAAGGGCCAGGGGTATTCAGCCCCAGCATTTT

j_gene: TRBJ2-2
len: 15
abundance: NA
v_gene: TRBV5-4
d_gene: TRBD1
CDR3aa: CASSDGTGDTGELFF
CDR3nt: TGTGCCAGCAGCGACGGGACAGGGGACACCGGGGAGCTGTTTTTT

j_gene: TRBJ1-6
len: 14
abundance: NA
v_gene: TRBV7-2
d_gene: NA
CDR3aa: CASSLEVQGSTLHF
CDR3nt: TGTGCCAGCAGCTTAGAGGTACAGGGTAGCACCCTCCACTTT

j_gene: TRBJ2-1
len: 18
abundance: NA
v_gene: TRBV24-1
d_gene: TRBD2
CDR3aa: CATSGTSGRAFLTNEQFF
CDR3nt: TGTGCCACCAGTGGGACTAGCGGGAGGGCTTTCCTTACAAATGAGCAGTTCTTC

j_gene: TRBJ1-2
len: 12
abundance: NA
v_gene: TRBV30
d_gene: NA
CDR3aa: CAWSGTSGGYTF
CDR3nt: TGTGCCTGGAGTGGGACATCTGGCGGCTACACCTTC

j_gene: TRBJ2-7
len: 18
abundance: few
v_gene: TRBV4-1
d_gene: TRBD2
CDR3aa: CASSRQTKGTSGFYEQYF
CDR3nt: TGCGCCAGCAGCCGCCAGACGAAGGGGACTAGCGGTTTCTACGAGCAGTACTTC

j_gene: TRBJ2-5
len: 13
abundance: NA
v_gene: TRBV5-1
d_gene: TRBD2
CDR3aa: CASSTGGGETQYF
CDR3nt: TGCGCCAGCAGCACGGGGGGAGGGGAGACCCAGTACTTC

j_gene: TRBJ2-2
len: 16
abundance: NA
v_gene: TRBV2
d_gene: TRBD2
CDR3aa: CASKLAGGPVTGELFF
CDR3nt: TGTGCCAGCAAACTAGCGGGGGGACCGGTCACCGGGGAGCTGTTTTTT

j_gene: TRBJ2-7
len: 12
abundance: once
v_gene: TRBV5-1
d_gene: TRBD1
CDR3aa: CASSTQGVEQYF
CDR3nt: TGCGCCAGCAGCACACAGGGGGTTGAGCAGTACTTC

j_gene: TRBJ2-3
len: 15
abundance: NA
v_gene: TRBV5-4
d_gene: TRBD2
CDR3aa: CASSPWGGTTDTQYF
CDR3nt: TGTGCCAGCAGTCCCTGGGGCGGGACTACCGATACGCAGTATTTT

j_gene: TRBJ1-1
len: 12
abundance: NA
v_gene: TRBV9
d_gene: TRBD1
CDR3aa: CASSVGTGEVFF
CDR3nt: TGTGCCAGCAGCGTGGGGACAGGGGAGGTTTTCTTT

j_gene: TRBJ1-1
len: 13
abundance: NA
v_gene: TRBV20-1
d_gene: NA
CDR3aa: CSASSGQNTEAFF
CDR3nt: TGCAGTGCTAGTTCAGGGCAGAACACTGAAGCTTTCTTT

j_gene: TRBJ1-5
len: 15
abundance: NA
v_gene: TRBV30
d_gene: TRBD1
CDR3aa: CAWSVGQFSNQPQHF
CDR3nt: TGTGCCTGGAGTGTGGGACAGTTTAGCAATCAGCCCCAGCATTTT

j_gene: TRBJ2-3
len: 15
abundance: NA
v_gene: TRBV10-3
d_gene: TRBD2
CDR3aa: CAIGGTSGIGDTQYF
CDR3nt: TGTGCCATCGGCGGGACTAGCGGGATTGGAGATACGCAGTATTTT

j_gene: TRBJ1-1
len: 15
abundance: NA
v_gene: TRBV7-2
d_gene: NA
CDR3aa: CASSLQTQVNTEAFF
CDR3nt: TGTGCCAGCAGCTTACAAACACAGGTGAACACTGAAGCTTTCTTT

j_gene: TRBJ1-2
len: 13
abundance: NA
v_gene: TRBV12-3/TRBV12-4
d_gene: NA
CDR3aa: CASSLGEGVGYTF
CDR3nt: TGTGCCAGCAGTTTGGGGGAGGGGGTTGGCTACACCTTC

j_gene: TRBJ2-5
len: 16
abundance: once
v_gene: TRBV3-1/TRBV3-2
d_gene: TRBD1
CDR3aa: CASSQDRGQGWETQYF
CDR3nt: TGTGCCAGCAGCCAAGATAGGGGACAGGGGTGGGAGACCCAGTACTTC

j_gene: TRBJ2-3
len: 17
abundance: NA
v_gene: TRBV14
d_gene: TRBD2
CDR3aa: CASSQTIAGGSTDTQYF
CDR3nt: TGTGCCAGCAGCCAAACCATAGCGGGAGGTAGCACAGATACGCAGTATTTT

j_gene: TRBJ2-6
len: 14
abundance: NA
v_gene: TRBV5-1
d_gene: NA
CDR3aa: CASSFRVGANVLTF
CDR3nt: TGCGCCAGCAGCTTCAGGGTTGGGGCCAACGTCCTGACTTTC

j_gene: TRBJ2-2
len: 15
abundance: NA
v_gene: TRBV28
d_gene: NA
CDR3aa: CASGRDFGNTGELFF
CDR3nt: TGTGCCAGCGGACGGGACTTCGGCAACACCGGGGAGCTGTTTTTT

j_gene: TRBJ2-7
len: 16
abundance: NA
v_gene: TRBV5-4
d_gene: NA
CDR3aa: CASSPPGGGATYEQYF
CDR3nt: TGTGCCAGCAGCCCTCCGGGCGGGGGCGCAACCTACGAGCAGTACTTC

j_gene: TRBJ2-1
len: 14
abundance: few
v_gene: TRBV30
d_gene: TRBD2
CDR3aa: CAWATTSSGREQFF
CDR3nt: TGTGCCTGGGCGACAACATCTAGCGGGAGGGAGCAGTTCTTC

j_gene: TRBJ2-1
len: 17
abundance: NA
v_gene: TRBV5-5
d_gene: TRBD2
CDR3aa: CASSSRTSGGAAHEQFF
CDR3nt: TGTGCCAGCAGCTCAAGGACTAGCGGGGGGGCGGCCCATGAGCAGTTCTTC

j_gene: TRBJ1-6
len: 17
abundance: NA
v_gene: TRBV27
d_gene: TRBD1
CDR3aa: CASSLWGWTGSDSPLHF
CDR3nt: TGTGCCAGCAGTTTATGGGGCTGGACAGGGTCCGATTCACCCCTCCACTTT

j_gene: TRBJ2-1
len: 17
abundance: NA
v_gene: TRBV4-1
d_gene: TRBD2
CDR3aa: CASSQAPGLAVYNEQFF
CDR3nt: TGCGCCAGCAGCCAAGCACCGGGACTAGCGGTGTACAATGAGCAGTTCTTC

j_gene: TRBJ1-1
len: 13
abundance: NA
v_gene: TRBV2
d_gene: NA
CDR3aa: CASSEGGTFRAFF
CDR3nt: TGTGCCAGCAGTGAAGGCGGGACCTTTAGGGCTTTCTTT